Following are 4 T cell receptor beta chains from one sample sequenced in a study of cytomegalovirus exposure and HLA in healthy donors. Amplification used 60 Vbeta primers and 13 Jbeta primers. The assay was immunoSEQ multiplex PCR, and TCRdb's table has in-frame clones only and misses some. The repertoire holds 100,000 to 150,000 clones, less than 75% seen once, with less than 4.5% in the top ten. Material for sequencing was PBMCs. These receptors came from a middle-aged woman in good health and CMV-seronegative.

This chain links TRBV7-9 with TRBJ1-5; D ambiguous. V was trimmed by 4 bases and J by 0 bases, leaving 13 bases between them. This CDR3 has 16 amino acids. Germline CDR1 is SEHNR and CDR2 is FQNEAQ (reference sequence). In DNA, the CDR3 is TGTGCCAGCAGCTCAAACACGGGGTATAGCAATCAGCCCCAGCATTTT. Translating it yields CASSSNTGYSNQPQHF. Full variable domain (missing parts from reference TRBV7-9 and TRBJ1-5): DTGVSQNPRHKITKRGQNVTFRCDPISEHNRLYWYRQTLGQGPEFLTYFQNEAQLEKSRLLSDRFSAERPKGSFSTLEIQRTEQGDSAMYLCASSSNTGYSNQPQHFGDGTRLSIL.

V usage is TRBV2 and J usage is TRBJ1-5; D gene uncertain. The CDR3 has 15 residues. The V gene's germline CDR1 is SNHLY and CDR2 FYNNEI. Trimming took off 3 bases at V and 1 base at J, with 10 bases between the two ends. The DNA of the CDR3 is TGTGCCAGCAGTGATTTCTTTCGGAGCAATCAGCCCCAGCATTTT. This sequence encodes CASSDFFRSNQPQHF. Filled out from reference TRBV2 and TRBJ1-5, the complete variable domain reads EPEVTQTPSHQVTQMGQEVILRCVPISNHLYFYWYRQILGQKVEFLVSFYNNEISEKSEIFDDQFSVERPDGSNFTLKIRSTKLEDSAMYFCASSDFFRSNQPQHFGDGTRLSIL.

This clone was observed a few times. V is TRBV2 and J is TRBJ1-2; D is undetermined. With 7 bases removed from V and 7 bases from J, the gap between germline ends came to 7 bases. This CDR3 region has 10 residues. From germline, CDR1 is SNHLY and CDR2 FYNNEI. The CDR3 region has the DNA TGTGCCAGCATTTCGGTTGGCTACACCTTC. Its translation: CASISVGYTF. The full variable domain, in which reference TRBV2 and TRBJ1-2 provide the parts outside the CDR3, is EPEVTQTPSHQVTQMGQEVILRCVPISNHLYFYWYRQILGQKVEFLVSFYNNEISEKSEIFDDQFSVERPDGSNFTLKIRSTKLEDSAMYFCASISVGYTFGSGTRLTVV.

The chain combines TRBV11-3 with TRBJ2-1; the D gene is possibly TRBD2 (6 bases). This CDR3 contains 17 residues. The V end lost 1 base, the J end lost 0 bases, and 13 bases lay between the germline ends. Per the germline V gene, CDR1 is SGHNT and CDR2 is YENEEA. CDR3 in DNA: TGTGCCAGCAGCTTAGCGGACGGGGGATACTCCTACAATGAGCAGTTCTTC. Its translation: CASSLADGGYSYNEQFF.